This entry lists 27 T cell receptor beta chains sequenced from one sample in a study of T cells in Graves' hyperthyroidism and ophthalmopathy. Template material for amplifying TCR beta CDR3 regions consisted of RNA transcripts. The study used the HTBI primer set for a first-round RT-PCR of the TCR CDR3. In TCRdb, the multiplex PCR reads were re-called with MiXCR into one record per CDR3 protein. Of roughly 180,000 distinct CDR3 sequences in the sample, over 8% were seen once. The sample was blood. These receptors all stem from a woman in her late teens or twenties with Graves' hyperthyroidism that later progressed to Graves' ophthalmopathy.

This clonotype showed up many times. The chain couples TRBV20-1 to TRBJ1-2; D is perhaps TRBD1 (5 bases). The CDR3 is made up of 13 amino acids. The V gene's germline CDR1 is DFQATT and CDR2 SNEGSKA (reference sequence). The CDR3 nucleotides read TGCAGCTATCGGACACCGATTAACTATGGCTACACCTTC. Amino acid sequence: CSYRTPINYGYTF.

This clonotype was found many times. J is TRBJ2-1 and V is TRBV3-1, with D perhaps matching TRBD1 (6 bases). CDR1 LGHDT and CDR2 YNNKEL come from the germline V gene (reference sequence). The CDR3 sequence is 15 residues long. V lost 2 bases and J 9 bases, leaving 17 bases between the germline ends. The CDR3: CASSQTSHRAGEQFF. CDR3 bases: TGTGCCAGCAGCCAAACTAGTCACAGGGCGGGTGAGCAGTTCTTC.

This clonotype was observed a few times. The chain uses TRBV3-1 and TRBJ2-3, with D perhaps being TRBD1 or TRBD2 (6 bases each). From germline, CDR1 is LGHDT and CDR2 YNNKEL (reference sequence). This CDR3 is 18 amino acids long. V dropped 0 bases and J dropped 6 bases, with 22 bases sitting between them. Written as DNA, the CDR3 is TGTGCCAGCAGCCAAGATTATGGGGGGTTCAGAACAGGGGATACGCAGTATTTT. It yields the protein CASSQDYGGFRTGDTQYF.

The chain joins TRBV19 to TRBJ2-3; no clear D. CDR1 and CDR2 from the germline V gene are LNHDA and SQIVND (reference sequence). This CDR3 is built from 13 residues. V gave up 6 bases and J gave up 6 bases, with 13 bases separating them. DNA of the CDR3: TGTGCCAGTAGACAGCGTTCTGGGGATACGCAGTATTTT. This codes for CASRQRSGDTQYF.

This clonotype was picked up many times. The chain couples TRBV20-1 to TRBJ2-5; 7 nucleotides agree with TRBD2. With V trimmed by 0 bases and J by 5 bases, 9 bases remained unmatched. Germline V gene data show CDR1 as DFQATT and CDR2 as SNEGSKA (reference sequence). This CDR3 spans 15 amino acids. CDR3 amino acids: CSARDVPRERETQYF. As DNA, the CDR3 is TGCAGTGCTAGAGATGTACCGCGGGAGCGGGAGACCCAGTACTTC.

Many counts were recorded for this clonotype. The chain uses TRBV28 and TRBJ1-5; possibly TRBD1 for D (5 bases). The CDR3 is 15 residues long. V was shortened by 6 bases and J by 5 bases, with 17 bases between the two germline ends. The germline gives CDR1 MDHEN, CDR2 SYDVKM. CDR3: CASRSPGGVYQPQHF. CDR3 nucleotides: TGTGCCAGCAGGTCCCCTGGGGGGGTATATCAGCCCCAGCATTTT.

This clonotype came up many times. The chain is built from TRBV30 and TRBJ1-6; no reliable D call. Germline V gene lookup returns CDR1 GTSNPN and CDR2 SVGIG (reference sequence). V shed 3 bases and J shed 4 bases, with 7 bases lying between them. The length of the CDR3 is 13 residues. CDR3 sequence (DNA): TGTGCCTGGAGACCGGATTATAATTCACCCCTCCACTTT. Translation: CAWRPDYNSPLHF.

The chain links TRBV9 to TRBJ2-7, with TRBD2 matching over 9 bases. Trimming removed 4 bases from V and 5 bases from J; junction bases left unmatched: 13. The CDR3 loop spans 16 amino acids. Germline loops: CDR1 SGDLS, CDR2 YYNGEE. CDR3 nucleotides: TGTGCCAGCAGCCCCAACGCGGGGGGGTATGGCAACGAGCAGTACTTC. It specifies CASSPNAGGYGNEQYF.

This clonotype was counted many times. The gene calls are TRBV4-1 and TRBJ2-5; 12 bases match TRBD2. There are 16 residues in the CDR3. V shed 1 base and J 5 bases; nucleotides not matched to a gene: 5. Per germline, CDR1 MGHRA and CDR2 YSYEKL. Here the CDR3 DNA reads TGCGCCAGCAGCCAAGTGACTAGCGGGGGATATGAGACCCAGTACTTC. It specifies CASSQVTSGGYETQYF.

Ten or more counts support this clonotype. The chain carries TRBV7-8 and TRBJ1-4; 7 bases fit TRBD1. Per the germline V gene, CDR1 is SGHVS and CDR2 is FQNEAQ. CDR3 length equals 16 residues. Trimming cost V 6 bases and J 4 bases; bases outside gene matches: 11. CDR3 in amino acids: CASSPARQGVNEKLFF. In DNA form, the CDR3 reads TGTGCCAGCAGTCCTGCTCGACAGGGAGTTAATGAAAAACTGTTTTTT.

This clonotype has a count of ten or more. The chain uses TRBV20-1 and TRBJ2-2; a possible D gene is TRBD2 (6 bases). The germline CDR1 and CDR2 sequences are DFQATT and SNEGSKA (reference sequence). CDR3 length equals 14 residues. The ends were cut back, 6 bases at V and 5 bases at J, with 16 bases in the middle. Written as DNA, the CDR3 is TGCAGTGCGGTTAGGTTCGGAGGGACCGGGGAGCTGTTTTTT. The encoded protein is CSAVRFGGTGELFF.

At least ten counts were recorded for this clonotype. The genes are TRBV6-1 and TRBJ2-7; tentatively, D is TRBD2 (5 bases). CDR1 is MNHNS, CDR2 SASEGT, per germline. This CDR3 has 14 residues. V was cut by 7 bases and J by 3 bases, with 16 bases left in between. DNA of the CDR3: TGTGCCAGCATAAACACCGGGATTTACTACGAGCAGTACTTC. Translating it yields CASINTGIYYEQYF.

This CDR3 reads CASSPIPGVNNEQFF. Written as DNA, the CDR3 is TGTGCCAGCAGCCCAATACCGGGCGTAAACAATGAGCAGTTCTTC. The chain employs TRBV5-6 and TRBJ2-1; D is unresolved. The CDR3 sequence is 15 residues long. Germline-derived CDR1 and CDR2 are SGHDT and YYEEEE. The ends were cut back, 4 bases at V and 5 bases at J, with 16 bases in the middle. Complete variable domain (other parts from reference TRBV5-6 and TRBJ2-1): DAGVTQSPTHLIKTRGQQVTLRCSPKSGHDTVSWYQQALGQGPQFIFQYYEEEERQRGNFPDRFSGHQFPNYSSELNVNALLLGDSALYLCASSPIPGVNNEQFFGPGTRLTVL.

This clonotype was counted at least ten times. CDR3 sequence reads: CASSMGQGASQPQHF. The CDR3 nucleotides read TGTGCCAGCAGCATGGGACAGGGGGCTAGTCAGCCCCAGCATTTT. This chain links TRBV12-3 or TRBV12-4 with TRBJ1-5, with 12 nucleotides matching TRBD1. V lost 6 bases and J lost 6; bases outside the gene matches: 6. This CDR3 spans 15 amino acids.

A remark on this clonotype: This may stem from a read error, because a much larger clone lies one nucleotide away. The chain links TRBV28 to TRBJ1-1; D is possibly TRBD1 (5 bases). The V gene lost 11 bases and the J gene lost 4 bases, with 29 bases spanning the gap. Germline values: CDR1 MDHEN, CDR2 SYDVKM. The CDR3 is made up of 17 amino acids. The CDR3 loop is CAGTPPSWGRVGTEAFF. The CDR3 DNA sequence: TGTGCCGGCACCCCCCCGTCGTGGGGGAGGGTGGGCACTGAAGCTTTCTTT. Combining the CDR3 with reference TRBV28 and TRBJ1-1 gives the whole variable domain DVKVTQSSRYLVKRTGEKVFLECVQDMDHENMFWYRQDPGLGLRLIYFSYDVKMKEKGDIPEGYSVSREKKERFSLILESASTNQTSMYLCAGTPPSWGRVGTEAFFGQGTRLTVV.

This clonotype has only a few counts. A single base separates this from a much larger clone, so it may be a read error. The rearrangement uses TRBV6-2 or TRBV6-3 and TRBJ1-2; 9 bases are shared with TRBD1. This CDR3 comprises 13 residues. In germline, CDR1 is MNHEY, CDR2 SVGEGT. The CDR3 loop reads CSSRGTGLDGYTF. The CDR3 DNA reads as TGTTCCAGCAGAGGGACAGGGTTGGATGGCTACACCTTC.

A single count supports this clonotype. A single base separates this from a much larger clone, so it may be a read error. The chain employs TRBV6-1 and TRBJ2-7; TRBD2 is a possible D gene (5 bases). The CDR3 runs 13 residues. V was trimmed by 6 bases and J by 3 bases, leaving 12 bases between them. Germline V CDR1 and CDR2: MNHNS, SASEGT. The CDR3 DNA reads TGTGCCAGCAGCACCGGGATGCACTACGAGCAGTACTTC. Translation: CASSTGMHYEQYF.

Only a few counts were recorded for this clonotype. The genes are TRBV7-3 and TRBJ2-5, with TRBD2 matching 9 bases. This CDR3 has 14 amino acids. V shed 6 bases and J 4 bases; nucleotides not matched to a gene: 6. Germline V gene sequence: CDR1 SGHTA, CDR2 FQGTGA. The chain's CDR3 is CASSSGSLGETQYF. The CDR3 DNA is TGTGCCAGCAGTAGCGGGAGTTTAGGAGAGACCCAGTACTTC.

Ten or more counts support this clonotype. V usage is TRBV6-1 and J usage is TRBJ1-2, with TRBD1 as a possible D gene (6 bases). V was clipped by 4 bases and J by 4 bases, with 13 bases between them. CDR1 is MNHNS and CDR2 is SASEGT in the germline V gene. This CDR3 is built from 14 residues. The CDR3 is CASSAGRGAYGYTF. The CDR3 region has the DNA TGTGCCAGCAGTGCCGGACGGGGGGCCTATGGCTACACCTTC.

This clonotype has a count of ten or more. The rearrangement joins TRBV6-1 to TRBJ1-6; TRBD1 agrees at 7 bases. The CDR3 consists of 12 residues. The V gene's germline CDR1 is MNHNS and CDR2 SASEGT. With 10 bases clipped from V and 7 bases from J, the junction kept 4 bases outside the gene matches. For the CDR3, the DNA is TGTGCCATTCGACAGGGAAATTCACCCCTCCACTTT. Residues: CAIRQGNSPLHF.

V gene TRBV5-4 combines with J gene TRBJ1-2; D ambiguous. This CDR3 spans 15 amino acids. V was trimmed by 1 base and J by 8 bases, leaving 18 bases between them. CDR1 is SGHNT, CDR2 YYREEE, per germline (reference sequence). The CDR3 sequence: CASSLSFQANRGYTF. For the CDR3, the DNA is TGTGCCAGCAGCTTGAGTTTCCAGGCCAATAGGGGCTACACCTTC.

This clonotype was recorded at least ten times. This chain connects TRBV7-3 to TRBJ1-6; D call uncertain. V dropped 2 bases and J dropped 5 bases, with 4 bases sitting between them. CDR1 SGHTA and CDR2 FQGTGA come from the germline V gene. The CDR3 is 13 residues long. CDR3 nucleotides: TGTGCCAGCAGCTTACAGAATAATTCACCCCTCCACTTT. Protein: CASSLQNNSPLHF. The full variable domain, in which reference TRBV7-3 and TRBJ1-6 provide the parts outside the CDR3, is GAGVSQTPSNKVTEKGKYVELRCDPISGHTALYWYRQSLGQGPEFLIYFQGTGAADDSGLPNDRFFAVRPEGSVSTLKIQRTERGDSAVYLCASSLQNNSPLHFGNGTRLTVT.

Comment on this clonotype: A read error may be the cause here, since a much bigger clone is one base away. The rearrangement uses TRBV2 and TRBJ1-6; D might be TRBD1 (6 bases). The germline CDR1 and CDR2 sequences are SNHLY and FYNNEI. Deletions cut 1 base from V and 6 bases from J, with 10 bases between. This CDR3 comprises 15 residues. Here the CDR3 reads CASSEVQGVNSPLHF. CDR3 bases: TGTGCCAGCAGTGAAGTACAGGGAGTTAATTCACCCCTCCACTTT.

This clonotype was seen repeatedly, ten times or more. The rearrangement joins TRBV12-3 or TRBV12-4 to TRBJ2-5; TRBD2 aligns across 16 bases. The length of the CDR3 is 18 residues. The junction had 7 bases not matched to a gene; V was cut back by 6 bases and J by 0 bases. This CDR3 is CASSPGLAGGMYQETQYF. As DNA, the CDR3 is TGTGCCAGCAGCCCGGGACTAGCGGGGGGGATGTACCAAGAGACCCAGTACTTC.

This chain joins TRBV3-1 and TRBJ2-3; 7 nucleotides line up with TRBD2. Trimming removed 0 bases from V and 4 bases from J; junction bases left unmatched: 10. Germline CDR1 and CDR2: LGHDT and YNNKEL (reference sequence). This CDR3 region has 17 residues. CDR3 nucleotide sequence: TGTGCCAGCAGCCAAGATGGGGGGGGGGTTCGGGCAGATACGCAGTATTTT. Encoded protein: CASSQDGGGVRADTQYF.

This clonotype was seen at least ten times. V is TRBV27 and J is TRBJ2-3; TRBD1 or TRBD2 may be the D gene (5 bases each). From germline, CDR1 is MNHEY and CDR2 SMNVEV (reference sequence). V lost 5 bases to trimming and J lost 3 bases, with 18 bases between them. This CDR3 is 16 amino acids long. CDR3 protein: CASSIWRGVKTDTQYF. The CDR3 DNA is TGTGCCAGCAGTATTTGGAGAGGGGTTAAAACAGATACGCAGTATTTT.

The sample holds many counts of this clonotype. This sequence joins TRBV6-1 and TRBJ1-5; D is perhaps TRBD1 (6 bases). Germline lookup yields CDR1 MNHNS and CDR2 SASEGT. This CDR3 is 15 amino acids long. V was trimmed by 5 bases and J by 3 bases, leaving 14 bases between them. The CDR3 DNA reads as TGTGCCAGCAGTTACGTGGGGGCGGACAATCAGCCCCAGCATTTT. As protein: CASSYVGADNQPQHF.